This TCR beta chain was found in a study of cytomegalovirus exposure and HLA in healthy donors (dated by TCRdb to about 2017). A note on the overall study: According to an earlier analysis of around 600 of the donors, about 179 million T cells yielded some 120 million unique TCR beta sequences and approximately 280 Gb of sequence data. An early release covering more than 500 HLA-typed donors comprised approximately 300 gigabases of sequencing data and roughly 85 million unique TCR sequences. Among the approximately 430 genotyped donors, 81% belonged to the genetic ancestry cluster associated with self-reported Caucasian donors. The aim of the study was to test whether cataloging public T cell receptors could identify signatures of past pathogen exposure. The study profiled the T cell repertoires of more than 500 subjects by immunosequencing and related them to cytomegalovirus serostatus. A separate validation cohort of about 110 different subjects was used in addition to the roughly 670-subject first cohort. The study combined high-throughput TCR immunosequencing, statistical association of individual TCRs with disease status, and machine learning to predict cytomegalovirus infection status. To study patterns of TCR occurrence, a later analysis re-analyzed previously published TCR beta repertoires from more than 550 donors and added high-resolution HLA genotyping. Rather than drawing on any new phenotypic data, the later analysis identified candidate immune exposures from TCR beta sequences and the way those sequences occurred across donors. An earlier analysis of fewer than 700 of the donors applied high-throughput TCR beta sequencing to assess whether each TCR beta V gene segment acted as functional or pseudogenic. Donor age, sex, ethnicity and CMV serostatus were compiled alongside the repertoire data. A later genetic analysis used genome-wide SNP genotypes for about 65% of the roughly 700 donors, treating that subset as a discovery cohort. All discovery cohort repertoires had been generated using a single sequencing platform. Both class I and class II loci were covered by HLA typing, at four-digit resolution. Typing coverage varied by locus: about 629-630 donors for A, B, C, DRB1 and DQB1; more than 500 for DQA1; around 570 for DPA1; some 470 for DPB1. Roughly 5 DR-DQ haplotypes were handled as single units for association and clustering because linkage in the cohort was strong. Across about 370 genotyped donors of the cohort, an average of approximately 200,000 unique TCR beta nucleotide sequences per donor were sequenced, and roughly a sixth of those sequences were non-productive.

Notes on this clone: Its antigen is unknown. No quality values exist for individual bases; no much larger clone is one base distant.

The receptor library was made with the immunoSEQ multiplex PCR assay. For the multiplex PCR, a mixture combining 60 forward primers for TCR Vbeta segments and 13 reverse primers for TCR Jbeta segments was used. The CDR3 region of rearranged TCR beta genes was amplified from genomic DNA with a multiplex PCR assay. The Illumina HiSeq System was used to sequence the amplified TCR beta libraries as 87-base-pair reads. Per the original workflow: A later analysis counted some 80 million unique TCR beta chains across the 666 repertoires, and some 12 million of these chains were shared by at least two donors. To remove PCR and sequencing errors, raw reads were error-corrected and collapsed into unique sequences using a nearest-neighbor algorithm that merged closely related sequences. CDR3 sequences were aligned to IMGT reference sequences to assign V, D and J gene segments. For a sequence to be retained, a match of at least six nucleotides to both a V gene segment and a J gene segment was required. A rearrangement was called productive if the CDR3 had no stop codons and remained in frame with V and J, and every other rearrangement was called non-productive. Following IMGT convention, CDR3 was defined as the stretch from the second conserved V-encoded cysteine to the conserved J-encoded phenylalanine. The earlier analysis of some 540 of the donors excluded any sequence lacking an unambiguous match to a single V gene segment. In an earlier analysis of approximately 550 of the donors, V segments were called functional above 56.7% productive rearrangements and were called segregating when the between-donor standard deviation exceeded 5%. A statistical classification framework was built to diagnose cytomegalovirus status from the catalog of TCR beta chain sequences. In a later analysis, V and J genes were assigned by comparing TCR nucleotide sequences against IMGT/GENE-DB human TR gene sequences. A later analysis assigned CDR3 sequences and most-parsimonious VDJ recombination scenarios with the TCRdist pipeline. In a later analysis, each TCR beta chain was defined by its CDR3 amino acid sequence together with its V-gene family, and reads lacking a unique V-gene family were excluded. To address suspected cross-contamination and a sequencing artifact, a later analysis removed a few hundred highly shared, low-generation-probability nucleotide sequences. In a later analysis, a clonal expansion index was calculated for each public chain from normalized within-repertoire ranks of inferred template counts. Generation probabilities in a later analysis came from a VDJ recombination model fitted to out-of-frame rearrangements, and those results were checked against IGoR. Hypergeometric tests were used in a later analysis to score TCR-TCR, TCR-HLA and TCR-CMV co-occurrence, with a repertoire-size bias correction applied to the TCR pairs. A later analysis estimated false discovery rates by permuting HLA or CMV assignments 20 times. In a later analysis, co-occurring TCRs were grouped using DBSCAN, and TCRdist sequence similarity was added for clustering within HLA-allele-positive subsets. Repertoires with fewer than 30,000 or more than 120,000 public chains, plus five repertoires with anomalous nucleotide sharing, were excluded from co-occurrence clustering. TCRdb re-hosts the immuneACCESS table, in-frame sequences only. Its copies lack some clones; in the studies checked, an unresolved V gene accounts for under half of them, and the cause for the rest is not known. V, J and clone size are taken as reported in that table, and D and trimming were inferred from the DNA itself. The sample data list about 200,000 clones, and 79% of these were observed just once. The biggest ten clones account for approximately 1.5% of the sample.

The germline V gene provides CDR1 SGHTA and CDR2 FQGNSA. Between the V and J ends, shortened by 1 base and 1 base respectively, the junction contains 8 bases. Spanning cysteine to phenylalanine, the CDR3 consists of 15 amino acids. The entry retains the CDR3 DNA only, 45 bases that are in frame from base 1. The investigation overall reported the following: In a later genetic analysis, a missense DCLRE1C variant was associated with V-gene and J-gene trimming of TCR beta chains, and the association was replicated in an independent cohort. CMV serostatus was the only immune exposure information available for the cohort. A later analysis associated about 17,000 TCR beta sequences with specific HLA alleles at a false discovery rate of 0.05. In a later analysis, HLA-associated TCR beta chains were found to be more clonally expanded and to have lower generation probabilities than equally common non-associated chains. A total of 164 TCR beta chains were listed by the study as associated with cytomegalovirus. Assigning TCR associations to individual alleles was difficult when HLA alleles, especially DR and DQ, strongly co-occurred. According to a later analysis, parvovirus B19, influenza, CMV and Epstein-Barr virus appeared linked to several top co-occurrence clusters. A later genetic analysis reported fewer N-insertions in productive TCRs among donors in an Asian-associated ancestry cluster than the roughly 650-donor mean. HLA typing was unavailable for some donors at each locus, so association tests used only the typed subset. Approximately 18 rarely observed V segments, including chromosome 9 orphons, were excluded from the earlier analysis of some 590 of the donors because counts were too low. Only TCR beta chains were sequenced in this cohort, and the absence of alpha or paired-chain data limited detectable features. A later analysis found that most CMV-associated TCR beta chains appeared HLA-restricted, with HLA associations seemingly driven largely by CMV exposure. According to a later analysis, TCR association rates differed among HLA loci, with DRB1 alleles showing the most associated TCRs and HLA-C alleles showing the fewest. Most TCR sequences were seen in very few donors, while some public TCRs were found in many individuals. Correlated functional status among segregating V segments might reflect linkage disequilibrium, but an unknown experimental factor could not be ruled out. A group of highly shared sequence variants was considered likely to be a technical artifact of the sequencing pipeline. Cytomegalovirus status was reported to be diagnosed by the classifier with high specificity and sensitivity in both the original and validation cohorts. Some IMGT-functional V segments, including TRBV6-2 and TRBV6-3, could not be distinguished by the 87-base-pair reads and were therefore excluded. Roughly uniform sequencing depth across donors was assumed in presence/absence analyses, although this assumption may not hold. The authors suggested that the approach could potentially be extended to other disease states and immunological phenotypes. Broadly in line with IMGT annotations, most TCR beta V segments showed up in productive rearrangements about 87% or about 30% of the time in an earlier analysis of around 600 of the donors. A further reported finding was that TCR beta sequences accurately predicted the HLA-A and HLA-B alleles for most subjects in the first cohort. Three of the identified cytomegalovirus-associated TCR beta chains were confirmed in vitro to be specific for cytomegalovirus antigens.

The cohort consisted of approximately 670 healthy bone marrow donors. At the time of sampling, all cohort members were nominally healthy, though unrecorded immune exposures were likely present. The donor tested CMV seropositive and was one of the 289 seropositive cohort members. A peripheral blood sample was collected from each donor, and TCR beta sequencing was performed on peripheral blood mononuclear cells. Genomic DNA was extracted from the blood cell samples with the Qiagen DNeasy Blood Extraction Kit. The receptor was isolated from a girl aged 10-17 years in good health and CMV-seropositive. This chain joins TRBV7-2 to TRBJ2-1, with no reliable assignment of the D segment. Sequencing used PBMCs. The CDR3 here reads CASSLDNQSYNEQFF. The bases are TGTGCCAGCAGCTTAGATAACCAGTCCTACAATGAGCAGTTCTTC.